This T cell receptor beta chain was documented in a study of T cells in Graves' hyperthyroidism and ophthalmopathy. The germline V gene encodes CDR1 SNHLY and CDR2 FYNNEI. The CDR3 is made up of 12 amino acids, end residues included. This clonotype is a singleton in its sample. This CDR3 fails to terminate in the conserved phenylalanine or tryptophan, so it likely reflects a read error. The DNA is omitted, as the CDR3 cannot be located on it reliably, and the CDR3 follows TCRdb's listing. Using RNA transcripts as the source, TCR beta CDR3 regions were amplified. In the first-round RT-PCR of the TCR CDR3, the HTBI primer set was used. TCRdb re-analysed the multiplex PCR reads in MiXCR, keeping a single row per CDR3 protein. The sample lists fewer than 650,000 distinct CDR3 sequences, around 50% occurring once.

This clonotype originated in an adult woman with Graves' disease, either hyperthyroidism or ophthalmopathy (not recorded which). The chain employs TRBV2 and TRBJ1-1. The sample comprised peripheral blood or thyroid tissue (not recorded which). CDR3 in amino acids: CASRAGAPEANY.